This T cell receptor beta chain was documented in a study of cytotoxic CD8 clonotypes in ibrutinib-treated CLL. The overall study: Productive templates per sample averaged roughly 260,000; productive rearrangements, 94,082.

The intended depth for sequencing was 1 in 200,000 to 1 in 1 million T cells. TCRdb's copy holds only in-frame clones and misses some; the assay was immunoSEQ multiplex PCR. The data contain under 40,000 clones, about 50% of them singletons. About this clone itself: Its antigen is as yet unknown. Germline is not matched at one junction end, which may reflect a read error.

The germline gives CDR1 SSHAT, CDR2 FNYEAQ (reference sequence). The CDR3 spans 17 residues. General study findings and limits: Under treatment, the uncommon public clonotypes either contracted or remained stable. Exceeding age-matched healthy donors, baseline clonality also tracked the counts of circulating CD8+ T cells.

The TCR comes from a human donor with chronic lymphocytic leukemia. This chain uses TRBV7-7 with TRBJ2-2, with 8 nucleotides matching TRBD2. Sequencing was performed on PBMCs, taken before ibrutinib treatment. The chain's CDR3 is CASSLGRAGVNTGELFF. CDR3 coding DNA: TGTGCTAGCAGCTTAGGCCGAGCGGGGGTGAACACCGGGGAGCTGTTTTTT.